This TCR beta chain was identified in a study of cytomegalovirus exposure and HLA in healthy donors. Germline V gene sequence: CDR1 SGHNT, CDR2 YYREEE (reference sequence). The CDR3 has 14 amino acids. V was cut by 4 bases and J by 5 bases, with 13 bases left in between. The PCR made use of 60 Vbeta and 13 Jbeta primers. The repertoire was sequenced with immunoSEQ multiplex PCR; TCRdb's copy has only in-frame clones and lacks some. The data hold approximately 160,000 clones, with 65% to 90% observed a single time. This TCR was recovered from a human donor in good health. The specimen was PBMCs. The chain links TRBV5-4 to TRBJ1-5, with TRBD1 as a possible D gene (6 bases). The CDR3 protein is CASSAQGDDQPQHF. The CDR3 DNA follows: TGTGCCAGCAGCGCACAGGGAGACGATCAGCCCCAGCATTTT.